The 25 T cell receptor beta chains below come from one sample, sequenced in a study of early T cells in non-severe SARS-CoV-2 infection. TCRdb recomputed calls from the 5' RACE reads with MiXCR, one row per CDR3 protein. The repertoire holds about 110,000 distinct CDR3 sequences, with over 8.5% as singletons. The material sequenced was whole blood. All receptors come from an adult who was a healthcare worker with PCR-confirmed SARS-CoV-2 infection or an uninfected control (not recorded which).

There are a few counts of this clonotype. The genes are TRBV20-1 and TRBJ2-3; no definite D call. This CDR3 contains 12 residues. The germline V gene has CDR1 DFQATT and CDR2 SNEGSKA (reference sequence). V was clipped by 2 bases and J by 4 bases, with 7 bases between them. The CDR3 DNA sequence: TGCAGTGCTAGAACCCTAGCAGATACGCAGTATTTT. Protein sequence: CSARTLADTQYF.

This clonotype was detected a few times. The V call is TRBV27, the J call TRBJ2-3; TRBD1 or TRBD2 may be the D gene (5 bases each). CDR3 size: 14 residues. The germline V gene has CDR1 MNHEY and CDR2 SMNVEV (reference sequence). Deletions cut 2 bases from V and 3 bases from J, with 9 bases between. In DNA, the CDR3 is TGTGCCAGCAGTTTAAGCAGGGAGACAGATACGCAGTATTTT. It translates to CASSLSRETDTQYF.

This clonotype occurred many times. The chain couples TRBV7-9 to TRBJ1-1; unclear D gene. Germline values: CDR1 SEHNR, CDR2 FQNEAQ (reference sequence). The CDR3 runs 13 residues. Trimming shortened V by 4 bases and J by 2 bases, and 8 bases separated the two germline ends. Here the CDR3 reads CASSSLSNTEAFF. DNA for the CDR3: TGTGCCAGCAGCTCCCTTTCCAACACTGAAGCTTTCTTT.

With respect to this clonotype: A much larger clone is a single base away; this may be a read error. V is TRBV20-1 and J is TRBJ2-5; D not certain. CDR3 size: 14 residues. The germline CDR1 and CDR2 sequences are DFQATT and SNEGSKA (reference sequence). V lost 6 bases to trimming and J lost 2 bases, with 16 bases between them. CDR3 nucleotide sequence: TGCAGTGCCGCAGAGGTATTAGGGCAAGAGACCCAGTACTTC. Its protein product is CSAAEVLGQETQYF.

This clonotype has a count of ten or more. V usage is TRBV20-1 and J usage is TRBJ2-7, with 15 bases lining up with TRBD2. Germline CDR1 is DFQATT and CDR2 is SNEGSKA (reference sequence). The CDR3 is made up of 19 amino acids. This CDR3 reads CSADKDWGLAGGPPYEQYF. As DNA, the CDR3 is TGCAGCGCCGACAAGGATTGGGGACTAGCGGGAGGTCCCCCCTACGAGCAGTACTTC.

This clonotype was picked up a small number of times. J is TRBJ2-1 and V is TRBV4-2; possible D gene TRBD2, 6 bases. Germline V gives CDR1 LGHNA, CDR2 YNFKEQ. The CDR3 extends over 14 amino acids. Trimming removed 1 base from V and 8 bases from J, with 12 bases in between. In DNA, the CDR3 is TGTGCCAGCAGCCAAGTGGCGCGGGGCCATGAGCAGTTCTTC. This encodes CASSQVARGHEQFF.

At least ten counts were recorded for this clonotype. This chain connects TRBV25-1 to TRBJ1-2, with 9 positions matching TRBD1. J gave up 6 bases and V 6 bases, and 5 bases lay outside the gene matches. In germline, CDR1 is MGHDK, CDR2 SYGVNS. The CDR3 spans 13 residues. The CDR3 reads CASSVTGGNGYTF. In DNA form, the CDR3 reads TGTGCCAGCAGCGTGACAGGGGGTAATGGCTACACCTTC.

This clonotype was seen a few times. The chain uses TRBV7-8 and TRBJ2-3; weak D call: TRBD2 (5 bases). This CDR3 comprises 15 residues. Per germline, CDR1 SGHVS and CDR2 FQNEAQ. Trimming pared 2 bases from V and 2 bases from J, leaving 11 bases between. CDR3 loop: CASSLNGGYTDTQYF. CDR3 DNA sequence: TGTGCCAGCAGCTTAAACGGCGGGTACACAGATACGCAGTATTTT.

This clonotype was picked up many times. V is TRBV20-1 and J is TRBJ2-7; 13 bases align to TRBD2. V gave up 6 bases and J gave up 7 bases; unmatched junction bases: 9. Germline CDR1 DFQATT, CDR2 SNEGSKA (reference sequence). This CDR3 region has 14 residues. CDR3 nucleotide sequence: TGCAGTGCCCAGTGGACTAGCGGGAGAAGGGAGCAGTACTTC. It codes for CSAQWTSGRREQYF.

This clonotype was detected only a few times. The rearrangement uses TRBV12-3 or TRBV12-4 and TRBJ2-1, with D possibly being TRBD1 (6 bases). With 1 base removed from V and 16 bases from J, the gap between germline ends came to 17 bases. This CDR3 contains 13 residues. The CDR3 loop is CASSLGTVKRSFF. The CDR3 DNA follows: TGTGCCAGCAGTTTAGGGACAGTAAAGCGTAGTTTCTTC.

The CDR3 DNA is TGTGCCAGCAGCTTAGGCAAGATTCAAGAGACCCAGTACTTC. Translated, it gives CASSLGKIQETQYF. V gene TRBV7-9 combines with J gene TRBJ2-5, with no clear D. Between the trimmed V and J ends, which lost 1 base and 2 bases, there was a span of 8 bases. The CDR3 contains 14 residues. The germline CDR1 and CDR2 sequences are SEHNR and FQNEAQ (reference sequence).

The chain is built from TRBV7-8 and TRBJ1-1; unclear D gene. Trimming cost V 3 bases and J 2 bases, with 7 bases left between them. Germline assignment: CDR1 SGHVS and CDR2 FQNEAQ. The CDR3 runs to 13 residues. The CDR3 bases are TGTGCCAGCAGCTTTAGATACAACACTGAAGCTTTCTTT. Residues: CASSFRYNTEAFF.

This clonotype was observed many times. This CDR3 is CASSWTGGNTEAFF. For the CDR3, the DNA is TGTGCCAGCAGCTGGACAGGGGGAAACACTGAAGCTTTCTTT. The chain recombines TRBV12-3 or TRBV12-4 with TRBJ1-1; 10 bases fit TRBD1. The CDR3 contains 14 residues. V shed 6 bases and J 2 bases; nucleotides not matched to a gene: 3.

In DNA form, the CDR3 reads TGTGCCAGCAGCCCCAGACCATACCCGAACACCGGGGAGCTGTTTTTT. Translation: CASSPRPYPNTGELFF. The chain recombines TRBV3-1 with TRBJ2-2; D is unclear. The length of the CDR3 is 16 residues. Germline-derived CDR1 and CDR2 are LGHDT and YNNKEL (reference sequence). Trimming left V 4 bases short and J 0 bases short, with 12 bases between.

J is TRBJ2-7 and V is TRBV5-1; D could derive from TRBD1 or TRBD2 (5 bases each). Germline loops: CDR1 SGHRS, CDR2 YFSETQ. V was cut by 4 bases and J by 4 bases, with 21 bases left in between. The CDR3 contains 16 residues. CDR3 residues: CASSQDDPGPPYEQYF. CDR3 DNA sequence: TGCGCCAGCAGCCAAGATGACCCGGGACCTCCATACGAGCAGTACTTC.

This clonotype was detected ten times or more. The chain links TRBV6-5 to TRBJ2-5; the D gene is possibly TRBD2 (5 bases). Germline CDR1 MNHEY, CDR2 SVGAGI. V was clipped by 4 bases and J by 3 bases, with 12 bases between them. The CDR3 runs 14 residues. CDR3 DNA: TGTGCCAGCAGTTCTATTGCGGGTGAAGAGACCCAGTACTTC. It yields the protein CASSSIAGEETQYF.

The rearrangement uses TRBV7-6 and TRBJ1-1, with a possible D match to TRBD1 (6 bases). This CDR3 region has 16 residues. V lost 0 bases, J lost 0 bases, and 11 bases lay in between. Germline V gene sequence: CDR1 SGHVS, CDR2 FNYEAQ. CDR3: CASSLARTEVNTEAFF. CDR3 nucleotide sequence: TGTGCCAGCAGCTTAGCCCGGACAGAAGTGAACACTGAAGCTTTCTTT.

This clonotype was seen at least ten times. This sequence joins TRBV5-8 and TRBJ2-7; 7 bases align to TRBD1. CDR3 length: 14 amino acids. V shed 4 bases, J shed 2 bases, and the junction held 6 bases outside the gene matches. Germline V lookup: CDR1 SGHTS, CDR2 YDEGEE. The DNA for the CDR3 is TGTGCCAGCAGCCTTGAGACAGGGACCTACGAGCAGTACTTC. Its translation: CASSLETGTYEQYF.

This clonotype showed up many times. The CDR3 DNA follows: TGCAGTGCTAGAGATGGGGCCAGGATCAACGAGCAGTACTTC. It translates to CSARDGARINEQYF. This rearrangement joins TRBV20-1 to TRBJ2-7, with D possibly matching TRBD1 (5 bases). Germline CDR1 and CDR2: DFQATT and SNEGSKA (reference sequence). Trimming pared 0 bases from V and 5 bases from J, leaving 14 bases between. This CDR3 comprises 14 residues.

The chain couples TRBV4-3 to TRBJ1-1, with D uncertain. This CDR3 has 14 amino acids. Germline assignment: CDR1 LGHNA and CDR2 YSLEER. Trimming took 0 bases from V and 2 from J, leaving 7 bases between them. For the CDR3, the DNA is TGCGCCAGCAGCCAAGATAGGGTAAACACTGAAGCTTTCTTT. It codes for CASSQDRVNTEAFF.

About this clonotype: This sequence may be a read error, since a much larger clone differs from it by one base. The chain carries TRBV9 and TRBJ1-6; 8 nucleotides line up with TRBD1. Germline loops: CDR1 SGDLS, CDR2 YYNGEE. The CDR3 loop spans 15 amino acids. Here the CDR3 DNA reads TGTGCCAGCAGCGTAGACGGGACAGGAAATTCATCCCTCCACTTT. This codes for CASSVDGTGNSSLHF.

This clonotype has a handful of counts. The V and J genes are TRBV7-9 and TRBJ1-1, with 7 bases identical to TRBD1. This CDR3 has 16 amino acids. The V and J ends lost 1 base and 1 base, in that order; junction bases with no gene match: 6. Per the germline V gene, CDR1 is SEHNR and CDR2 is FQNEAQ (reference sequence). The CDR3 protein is CASSLGNRGGNTEAFF. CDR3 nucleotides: TGTGCCAGCAGCTTAGGGAACAGGGGAGGGAACACTGAAGCTTTCTTT.

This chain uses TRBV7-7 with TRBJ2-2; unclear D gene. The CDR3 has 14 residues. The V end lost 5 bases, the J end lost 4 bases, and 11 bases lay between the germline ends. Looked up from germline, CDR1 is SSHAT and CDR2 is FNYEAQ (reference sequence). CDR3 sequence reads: CASSPRPGTGELFF. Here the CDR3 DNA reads TGTGCCAGCAGCCCCCGGCCAGGCACCGGGGAGCTGTTTTTT. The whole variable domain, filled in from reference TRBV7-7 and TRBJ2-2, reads GAGVSQSPRYKVTKRGQDVTLRCDPISSHATLYWYQQALGQGPEFLTYFNYEAQPDKSGLPSDRFSAERPEGSISTLTIQRTEQRDSAMYRCASSPRPGTGELFFGEGSRLTVL.

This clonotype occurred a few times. This chain's CDR3 is CASKGAETQYF. Written as DNA, the CDR3 is TGTGCCTCCAAGGGGGCTGAGACCCAGTACTTC. The chain links TRBV25-1 to TRBJ2-5; the match to TRBD1 covers 7 bases. The CDR3 extends over 11 amino acids. Trimming at V came to 11 bases and at J to 5 bases, leaving 5 bases not matched to a gene. Per germline, CDR1 MGHDK and CDR2 SYGVNS.

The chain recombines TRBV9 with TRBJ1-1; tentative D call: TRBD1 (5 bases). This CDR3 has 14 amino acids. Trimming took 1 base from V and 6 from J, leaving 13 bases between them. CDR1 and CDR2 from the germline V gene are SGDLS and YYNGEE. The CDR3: CASSVSTTASEAFF. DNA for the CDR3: TGTGCCAGCAGCGTAAGCACGACAGCTTCTGAAGCTTTCTTT. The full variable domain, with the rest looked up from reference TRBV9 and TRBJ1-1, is DSGVTQTPKHLITATGQRVTLRCSPRSGDLSVYWYQQSLDQGLQFLIQYYNGEERAKGNILERFSAQQFPDLHSELNLSSLELGDSALYFCASSVSTTASEAFFGQGTRLTVV.